This TCR beta chain derives from a study of identical twins (dated by TCRdb to the mid-2010s). Regarding the complete study: The study deep-sequenced TCR alpha and beta repertoires from monozygotic twins, unrelated adults of various ages and cord blood to test whether fetal clonotypes persist. To rule out contamination, replicate twin experiments were performed at different times with different library preparation protocols.

Broader findings and caveats from the paper: Conclusions relied on cross-sectional statistical analysis, since the same donors could not be followed over many years. Invariant T cells such as MAIT and iNKT could partly confound zero-insertion analyses, although diverse VJ usage argued against such confounding for most clonotypes. The excess sharing between twins in beta out-of-frame sequences was weaker because fewer shared sequences reduced the signal-to-noise ratio. Compared with coincidental sharing between unrelated individuals, an excess of low generation-probability sequences was observed among out-of-frame TCR alpha sequences shared between twins. In monozygotic twins, recombination models systematically underestimated out-of-frame TCR alpha sharing, but the models matched the sharing seen between unrelated individuals. Abundant cord blood beta clonotypes had fewer insertions, young adult naive repertoires showed a similar but weaker trend, and memory repertoires showed no such trend.

The method behind the library was 5' RACE. The instrument given in TCRdb is Illumina HiSeq 2000. A universal primer binding site was added through template switching, and the final cDNA carried a unique molecular identifier so that TCR cDNA molecules could be counted accurately. Specific primers in the conserved constant-segment region were used to synthesize first-strand cDNA for the TCR alpha and beta chains. Each cDNA library was double barcoded, with a SMART-Mk sample barcode plus Illumina barcodes, to control for contamination. TruSeq adapter sequences along with Illumina sample barcodes were introduced in two successive PCR steps. Sequencing of the TCR alpha and beta cDNA libraries was done on the Illumina HiSeq platform using custom primers. The original pipeline was this. Unique molecular identifiers were extracted from raw reads with MiGEC, and CDR3 positions were determined with MiXCR. Recombination models were inferred per individual with the repgenHMM and IGoR tools using an EM algorithm. The analysis of shared clonotypes was done with the tcR package in R, with sharing normalized by the product of cloneset sizes. To study raw recombination free of thymic and clonal selection effects, out-of-frame nonproductive sequences were analyzed. In-frame beta chains were kept once TCRdb had trimmed the public reads at Q25 with fastp and called clones with MiXCR. Each entry is one CDR3 protein sequence, shown with its most common DNA and genes. The V and J calls come from TCRdb's annotation, not from the publication. The sample records fewer than 500,000 distinct CDR3 sequences, more than 20% of which are singletons. The ten biggest clones cover about 3% of the sample.

Turning to this clonotype: What antigen it recognizes has not been identified. The sample holds no much larger clone one base away, and base qualities are not on file.

Every donor was a healthy Caucasian. The twin cohort comprised three pairs of female monozygotic twins, all aged roughly 18 to 30 years. CD4+ and CD8+ T cell populations were isolated with positive isolation kits from Invitrogen. Trimming takes 4 bases from V and 5 bases from J, and the germline ends sit 11 bases apart. CDR1 and CDR2, looked up from the germline V gene (reference sequence), are GTSNPN and SVGIG. The cysteine opens and the phenylalanine closes a CDR3 of 12 amino acids. The entry retains the CDR3 DNA only, 36 bases that are in frame from base 1. These data also formed part of another study, on T cells expressing NK-cell markers. That second report states: Seven or eight donors provided sorted CD3+CD56+NKG2C+, CD3+CD56+NKG2C- and CD3+CD56-NKG2C+ T-cell subsets, whose TCR beta-chain repertoires were profiled. Among the eight sequenced donors, seven were HCMV-seropositive and one was HCMV-seronegative. In several experiments an anti-gammadeltaTCR antibody was added to restrict sorting to alphabetaTCR-expressing T cells. In over five donors, the dominant CD3+CD56+NKG2C+ clonotypes were among the top 10 CD8+ clonotypes and accounted for about 1.0-7.5% of CD8+ T cells. Those dominant clonotypes were again the most abundant among CD3+CD56-NKG2C+ cells in a handful of donors, at about 25-65%. Whether the expanded NKG2C-expressing T cell clones were specific for HCMV antigens was left unclear. The eight sequenced donors were randomly selected healthy volunteers, three men and five women. HCMV serostatus was determined by detecting HCMV-specific IgG in serum with a commercial ELISA kit. Reads were demultiplexed and grouped by UMI with MIGEC, and clonotypes were assembled and quantified with MiTCR. Only TCR cDNA sequences supported by at least two reads were kept to exclude erroneous sequences. The tcR package was used for downstream repertoire analysis, and clonotypes were matched across fractions by CDR3 nucleotide sequence plus V segment. VDJmatch was used to annotate antigen specificity against VDJdb, with one amino acid substitution allowed in CDR3.

The sequence joins TRBV30 to TRBJ2-5; the D gene cannot be resolved reliably. Sequenced material: CD4+ T cells sorted from blood. The TCR comes from a woman in her late teens or twenties in good health. The sequence in DNA is TGTGCCTGGAAGACCTACGGGGAGACCCAGTACTTC. The encoded protein is CAWKTYGETQYF.